This entry is about one TCR beta chain. It has no known antigen specificity. The record has no base qualities; no much larger clone is one base away. The CDR3 starts with the cysteine, ends with the phenylalanine, and has 18 residues. The CDR3 DNA has 54 bases and is translated from base 1. For CDR1 and CDR2, the germline V gene (reference sequence) lists LNHDA and SQIVND. V lost 3 bases and J lost 0 bases, and the count of bases not matched to a germline gene is 13. These data come from a study of memory CD4+ T cells and cytomegalovirus serostatus (dated by TCRdb to the late 2010s). Turning to the overall study: The cohort comprised roughly 35 healthy Belgian adults, 9 CMV seropositive and some 24 CMV seronegative. CD4+ memory TCRbeta repertoires of a Belgian cohort with known cytomegalovirus serostatus were sequenced in order to replicate a published TCR-based CMV serostatus classifier. Overall results and qualifications from the work: On the Belgian cohort, the classifier built on the original framework reached a median bootstrapped AUC of around 0.96, with a 95% CI of 0.76-1.00. Only CD4+CD45RO+ memory cells were sequenced, unlike the original study, which covered naive and memory CD4+ and CD8+ populations. Results were interpreted as suggesting that the CMV-associated TCR signature is largely present in the CD4+ memory repertoire. For CMV serostatus prediction, a median bootstrapped AUC of approximately 0.95 was reached with the original framework, and a median bootstrapped AUC of about 0.89 was reached with a US-trained random forest. Of roughly 170 previously reported CMV-associated TCRbeta sequences, around 67 appeared in the CD4+ memory repertoires, each in one to five individuals.

A FACSAria II was used to sort memory CD4+ T cells, defined as single viable CD3+CD4+CD8-CD45RO+ cells. To determine CMV serostatus, a Roche Elecsys assay was used that detects serum IgG against CMV pp150, pp28, p38 and p52. After the samples were thawed, total CD4+ T cells were enriched through positive selection using CD4 magnetic microbeads. The samples came from a different study that was designed specifically to examine the CD4+ T cell memory repertoire. Peripheral blood mononuclear cells were isolated and cryopreserved according to standard operating procedures, and serum was stored at -80 degrees C. Staining used CD3-PerCP (BW264/56), CD4-APC (RPA-T4), CD45RO-PE (UCHT1) and CD8-Pacific Orange (3B5) antibodies, with Sytox blue excluding non-viable cells. The Quick-DNA Microprep Kit was used to extract genomic DNA from the sorted cells. Amplification of TCRbeta DNA was done with the immunoSEQ hsTCRbeta kit, following the protocol from the manufacturer. An Illumina MiSeq instrument was used to sequence the TCRbeta libraries. The study's processing was this. Removing out-of-frame sequences left some 2,200,000 distinct TCRbeta sequences, an average of roughly 67,000 per individual. Each individual was scored according to the count of 164 previously reported CMV-associated TCRbeta sequences and the total productive distinct TCRbeta count. A beta-binomial model was reimplemented in Python, and scikit-learn random forests with default parameters were trained on US cohort data. Classifier performance on the Belgian cohort was summarized as median AUC with percentile confidence intervals over 10,000 bootstrap iterations. Here the immuneACCESS table is served through TCRdb, limited to in-frame sequences with V and J called. Missing clones are a known gap in these copies; in checked studies unresolved V genes cover under half, and the rest lacks a known reason. V and J calls and clone size are copied from that table; D and trimming were computed from the DNA. Present in this sample are over 35,000 clones, roughly three quarters of which were seen just once. The top ten hold approximately 0.97% of the sample.

The chain was built from TRBV19 and TRBJ1-1; TRBD1 matches 7 bases in the middle. What was sequenced was memory CD4+ T cells from blood. This TCR was recovered from an adult in good health and CMV-seronegative. The CDR3 region reads CASSIRRGSGGMNTEAFF. The DNA sequence is as follows: TGTGCCAGTAGTATTCGGAGGGGGTCAGGGGGAATGAACACTGAAGCTTTCTTT.